This entry concerns a single T cell receptor (beta chain). What this receptor recognizes is not known. No clone much larger than this one lies a single base away; base qualities are absent. TCRbeta CDR3 regions were amplified from genomic DNA by means of the immunoSEQ Assay, a bias-controlled multiplex PCR. The authors' analysis ran thus. Nucleated cell counts per sample were estimated from amplification of reference gene primers within the assay. Sequence reads were collapsed and filtered to measure the absolute abundance of every unique TCRbeta CDR3 rearrangement. Productive Simpson clonality was computed per sample as the square root of Simpson's diversity index over productive rearrangements. Sourced from immuneACCESS, this table was stored by TCRdb with only in-frame sequences that have V and J called. A share of the clones is absent; for the studies checked, an unresolved V gene accounts for under half, and the remainder has no known explanation. The V and J calls and clone size were taken over from that table, and D and trimming were inferred from the DNA. Present in this sample are 50,000 to 70,000 clones, 80% to 95% of which were seen just once. The ten top clones hold 9.1% of the sample.

This entry comes from a study of blood T cell repertoires in COVID-19 (dated by TCRdb to the early 2020s). Study-level background: The collaborator samples originated in the United States, Italy and Spain and spanned the acute and convalescent phases of COVID-19. The prospective study material was composed of cDNA or gDNA derived from T cells, B-cell-depleted T cells, or PBMCs. The dataset comprised deeply sampled blood TCRbeta repertoires from subjects exposed to, actively infected with, or recovered from COVID-19. The repertoires were released in a freely available public database meant as a resource for research on the immune response to SARS-CoV-2. Samples came from the ongoing ImmuneRACE study (first 160 participants) plus 1,254 subjects from 6 global collaborators. Sample metadata almost always included a de-identified subject ID, COVID-19 status, age in years and sex. Where available, HLA class I and class II types were taken from metadata supplied by the sample provider and were not determined by assay-based typing.

The germline V and J ends show losses of 7 bases and 5 bases respectively, and no gene match explains 13 bases of the junction. From a lookup of the germline V gene, CDR1 and CDR2 are SQVTM and ANQGSEA. CDR3 length: 15 amino acids, cysteine to phenylalanine. Of the read, only the CDR3 DNA is kept; its 45 bases are in frame from base 1. Paper-wide results and their limitations: Clinical and demographic metadata were provided uncurated, with the amount varying by source and participant.

Each collaborating institution followed its own protocols to collect whole blood in K2EDTA tubes. Collaborator samples were shipped for TCRbeta analysis as frozen whole blood, isolated PBMCs, or DNA extracted from either sample type. The sample was peripheral blood. The receptor comes from a woman over 75 with active COVID-19. The chain is made from TRBV29-1 and TRBJ2-5, with 10 bases in between that match TRBD1. The encoded CDR3 is CSASTRDRGLETQYF. The DNA sequence is TGCAGCGCAAGTACCCGGGACAGGGGCTTGGAGACCCAGTACTTC. Full variable domain (CDR3 extended with the reference TRBV29-1 and TRBJ2-5 proteins): SAVISQKPSRDICQRGTSLTIQCQVDSQVTMMFWYRQQPGQSLTLIATANQGSEATYESGFVIDKFPISRPNLTFSTLTVSNMSPEDSSIYLCSASTRDRGLETQYFGPGTRLLVL.